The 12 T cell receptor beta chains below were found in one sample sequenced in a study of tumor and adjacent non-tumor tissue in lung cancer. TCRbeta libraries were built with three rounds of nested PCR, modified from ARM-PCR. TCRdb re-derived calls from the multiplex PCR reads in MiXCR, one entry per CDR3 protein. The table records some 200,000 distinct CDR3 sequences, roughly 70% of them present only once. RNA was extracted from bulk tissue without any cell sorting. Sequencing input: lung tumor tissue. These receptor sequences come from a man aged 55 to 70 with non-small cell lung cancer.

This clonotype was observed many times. The CDR3 is CASSKGESGNTIYF. CDR3 sequence (DNA): TGTGCCAGCAGCAAAGGGGAATCTGGAAACACCATATATTTT. The V gene is TRBV11-3, the J gene TRBJ1-3; maybe TRBD1 (5 bases). This CDR3 comprises 14 residues. The germline V gene has CDR1 SGHNT and CDR2 YENEEA. Trimming removed 5 bases at V and 1 base at J, with 9 bases between.

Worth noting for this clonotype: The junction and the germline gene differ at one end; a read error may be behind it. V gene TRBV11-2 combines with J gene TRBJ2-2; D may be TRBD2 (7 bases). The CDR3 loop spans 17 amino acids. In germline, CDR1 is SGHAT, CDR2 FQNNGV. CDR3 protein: CASSSQGRQRDTEELLF. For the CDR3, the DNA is TGTGCCAGCAGCTCACAGGGACGCCAGCGGGACACCGAGGAGCTGTTATTT.

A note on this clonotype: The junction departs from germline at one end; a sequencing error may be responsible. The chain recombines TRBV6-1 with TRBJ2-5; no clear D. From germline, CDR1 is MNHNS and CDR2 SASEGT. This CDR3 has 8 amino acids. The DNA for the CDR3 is TGTGCCACCAGTATTCCCAACTTC. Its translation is CATSIPNF.

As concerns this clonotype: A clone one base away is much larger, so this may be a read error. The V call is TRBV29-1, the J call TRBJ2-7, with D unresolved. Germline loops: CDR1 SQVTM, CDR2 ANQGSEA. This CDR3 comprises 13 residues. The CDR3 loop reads CSVYNTNTYGQYF. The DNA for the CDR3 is TGCAGCGTTTATAATACCAATACCTACGGGCAGTACTTC.

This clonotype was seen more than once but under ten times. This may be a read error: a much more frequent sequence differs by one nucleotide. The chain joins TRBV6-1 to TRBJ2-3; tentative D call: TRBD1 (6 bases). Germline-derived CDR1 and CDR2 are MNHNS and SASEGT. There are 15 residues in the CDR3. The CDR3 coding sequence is TGTGTCAGCAGTGAGCTGGCAGGGGCCGCAGATACGCAGTATTTT. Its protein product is CVSSELAGAADTQYF.

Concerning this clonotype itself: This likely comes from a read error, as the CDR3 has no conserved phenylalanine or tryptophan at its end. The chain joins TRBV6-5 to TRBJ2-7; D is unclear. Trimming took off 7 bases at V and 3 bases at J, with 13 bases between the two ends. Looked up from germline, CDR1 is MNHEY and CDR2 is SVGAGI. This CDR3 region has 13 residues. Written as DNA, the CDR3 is TGTGCCAGCACAGGTGGCGGCTACTACGAGCAGTACATC. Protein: CASTGGGYYEQYI.

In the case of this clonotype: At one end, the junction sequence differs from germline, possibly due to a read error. CDR3 bases: TGCGCCAGCAGCTTGGCACCGAAAGAGACCCATTACTTC. Protein: CASSLAPKETHYF. The chain is built from TRBV5-1 and TRBJ2-5; D gene uncertain. The CDR3 covers 13 residues. Germline V CDR1 and CDR2: SGHRS, YFSETQ.

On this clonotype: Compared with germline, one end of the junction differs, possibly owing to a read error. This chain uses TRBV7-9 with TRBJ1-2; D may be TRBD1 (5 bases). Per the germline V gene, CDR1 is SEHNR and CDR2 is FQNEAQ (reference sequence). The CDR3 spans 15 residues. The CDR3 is CASRTPGLAAYDYIF. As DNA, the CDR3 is TGTGCCAGTAGGACACCAGGCCTGGCGGCTTATGACTACATCTTC.

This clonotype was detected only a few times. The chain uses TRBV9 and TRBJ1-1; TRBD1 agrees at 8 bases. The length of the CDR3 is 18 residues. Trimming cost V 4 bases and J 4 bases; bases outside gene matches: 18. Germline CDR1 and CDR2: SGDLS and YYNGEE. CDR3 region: CASSPQSGTGGALTEAFF. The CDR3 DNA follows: TGTGCCAGCAGCCCCCAATCGGGGACAGGAGGGGCTCTCACTGAAGCTTTCTTT.

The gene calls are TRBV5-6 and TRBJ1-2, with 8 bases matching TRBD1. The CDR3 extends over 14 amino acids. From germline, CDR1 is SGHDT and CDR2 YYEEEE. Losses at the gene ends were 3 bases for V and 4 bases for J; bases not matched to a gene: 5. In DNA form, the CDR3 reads TGTGCCAGCAGCTCGCCTACAGGGGGCTATGGCTACACCTTC. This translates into CASSSPTGGYGYTF.

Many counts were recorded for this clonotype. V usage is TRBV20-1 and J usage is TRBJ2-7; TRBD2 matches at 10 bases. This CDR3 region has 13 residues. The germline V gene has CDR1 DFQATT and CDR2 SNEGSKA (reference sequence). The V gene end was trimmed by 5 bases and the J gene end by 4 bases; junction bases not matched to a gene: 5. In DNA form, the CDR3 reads TGCAGTGCTCAGGGGACTAGCGCGTACGAGCAGTACTTC. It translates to CSAQGTSAYEQYF.

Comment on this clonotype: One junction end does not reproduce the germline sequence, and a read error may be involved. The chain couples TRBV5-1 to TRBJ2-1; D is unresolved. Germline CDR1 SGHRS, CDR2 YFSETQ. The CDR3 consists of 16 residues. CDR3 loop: CASSFSQASSYNEEFF. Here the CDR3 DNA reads TGCGCCAGCAGCTTCAGTCAGGCGAGCTCCTACAATGAGGAGTTCTTC.